The rows below give T cell receptor beta chains drawn from one sample of a study of blood T cell repertoires in COVID-19. This table comes from immunoSEQ multiplex PCR, and its TCRdb copy is limited to in-frame clones, with some not included. The sample contains about 280,000 clones, roughly 87% of which appear only once. The sample consisted of peripheral blood. The receptors shown here come from a human donor in a cohort sampled during active COVID-19. The CDR3 runs from the conserved cysteine through the conserved F or W. A D gene is named only where the DNA matches it firmly. Size is stated for part of the rows, as once, few or many counts, or as a class when the clone is expanded.

.	TRBV7-9	TRBJ1-2	.	TGTGCCAGCAGCTCGTATTCCGGGGCTAACTATGGCTACACCTTC	CASSSYSGANYGYTF
TRBD2	TRBV27	TRBJ2-3	.	TGTGCCAGTTTACTCAGGACTAGCGGACCATCAGATACGCAGTATTTT	CASLLRTSGPSDTQYF
TRBD1	TRBV6-2/TRBV6-3	TRBJ1-1	.	TGTGCCAGCAGTTACGACAGGGCGAACACTGAAGCTTTCTTT	CASSYDRANTEAFF
.	TRBV7-6	TRBJ1-4	.	TGTGCCAGCAGTCCGGGACAAGCAACTAATGAAAAACTGTTTTTT	CASSPGQATNEKLFF
.	TRBV5-4	TRBJ2-1	.	TGTGCCAGCAGCCTAAAAGCGGGTGGCGGAAATGAGCAGTTCTTC	CASSLKAGGGNEQFF
.	TRBV29-1	TRBJ2-1	.	TGCAGCGTTGAGAGACGGGGGACCCTTTCTCCCAGCTCCTACAATGAGCAGTTCTTC	CSVERRGTLSPSSYNEQFF
TRBD2	TRBV5-4	TRBJ2-2	.	TGTGCCAGCAGCCTTTTAGCGGGAGGGCCAGTGGAGCTGTTTTTT	CASSLLAGGPVELFF
.	TRBV28	TRBJ2-7	.	TGTGCCAGCCTGATGGGAGGTTCTTCCTACGAGCAGTACTTC	CASLMGGSSYEQYF
TRBD2	TRBV9	TRBJ2-1	.	TGTGCCAGCAGCGTGGACCCTACTAGCGGGAGTTCCATTGAGCAGTTCTTC	CASSVDPTSGSSIEQFF
TRBD1	TRBV6-5	TRBJ1-2	.	TGTGCCAGCAGTACCGGGACAGGGTTCCTTGGCTACACCTTC	CASSTGTGFLGYTF
TRBD1	TRBV5-4	TRBJ1-2	few	TGTGCCAGCAGCCAAAGACAGGGCTCCTATGGCTACACCTTC	CASSQRQGSYGYTF
TRBD2	TRBV5-4	TRBJ2-7	.	TGTGCCAGCAGCTACGGACTAGCGGGGCAGGAGCAGTACTTC	CASSYGLAGQEQYF
TRBD1	TRBV19	TRBJ1-6	.	TGTGCCAGTAGGCCGGGACAGCGTAATTCACCCCTCCACTTT	CASRPGQRNSPLHF
.	TRBV28	TRBJ1-5	.	TGTGCCAGCAGGGGCCCGTGGGATCAGCCCCAGCATTTT	CASRGPWDQPQHF
.	TRBV5-1	TRBJ1-1	.	TGCGCCAGCAGCTTGGCAGGGAATCCGGTCAGAGCTTTCTTT	CASSLAGNPVRAFF
.	TRBV5-1	TRBJ2-1	.	TGCGCCAGCCATGGGCAGGTTAGCTCCTACAATGAGCAGTTCTTC	CASHGQVSSYNEQFF
TRBD1	TRBV13	TRBJ2-3	.	TGTGCCAGCAGCTGGACCGGGACAGGGAGCACAGATACGCAGTATTTT	CASSWTGTGSTDTQYF
TRBD1	TRBV6-5	TRBJ1-5	.	TGTGCCACCTACAGGGGCGGCAATCAGCCCCAGCATTTT	CATYRGGNQPQHF
.	TRBV15	TRBJ2-7	.	TGTGCCACCAGCAGAGATCGGATCAGGGGAGTTTTGGACGAGCAGTACTTC	CATSRDRIRGVLDEQYF
.	TRBV3-1/TRBV3-2	TRBJ1-1	.	TGTGCCAGCAGCTCGTGGGACAAGAACACTGAAGCTTTCTTT	CASSSWDKNTEAFF
.	TRBV7-9	TRBJ1-1	.	TGTGCCAGCAGCTTAGTACCTATGAACACTGAAGCTTTCTTT	CASSLVPMNTEAFF
.	TRBV7-2	TRBJ1-5	.	TGTGCCAGCAGCTTCCCAGGGGCGCGGCCCCAGCATTTT	CASSFPGARPQHF
.	TRBV15	TRBJ1-5	.	TGTGCCACCAGCAGAGTATCAGGGTTGGCTCAGCCCCAGCATTTT	CATSRVSGLAQPQHF
TRBD2	TRBV5-1	TRBJ2-4	.	TGCGCCAGCAGCTTGTGGCTAGCGGGAGGAGGAGGAGAAAACATTCAGTACTTC	CASSLWLAGGGGENIQYF
TRBD2	TRBV11-2	TRBJ2-1	.	TGTGCCAGCAGCCCAGGACTAGCGGGAGGTCGAAGCGAGCAGTTCTTC	CASSPGLAGGRSEQFF
.	TRBV7-9	TRBJ2-7	.	TGTGCCAGCAGCCCGTCGTCGGTGAGTAACGAGCAGTACTTC	CASSPSSVSNEQYF
.	TRBV18	TRBJ1-6	once	TGTGCCAGCTCACCGAGCCTGAATTCACCCCTCCACTTT	CASSPSLNSPLHF
TRBD2	TRBV10-3	TRBJ2-1	.	TGTGCCATCACCGCGAGGGGTAGCGGGGGCAATGAGCAGTTCTTC	CAITARGSGGNEQFF
TRBD2	TRBV15	TRBJ2-7	.	TGTGCCACCAGCGGACCGACTAGCGGGGCCTACGAGCAGTACTTC	CATSGPTSGAYEQYF
TRBD2	TRBV4-2	TRBJ2-7	.	TGTGCCAGCAGCCAAGATTCAGCGGGAGGGGGCTACGAGCAGTACTTC	CASSQDSAGGGYEQYF
.	TRBV19	TRBJ1-5	.	TGTGCCAGTAATTCGCGGGAACGTCAGCCCCAGCATTTT	CASNSRERQPQHF
.	TRBV7-9	TRBJ2-1	once	TGTGCCAGCAGCCACACTTTGACACCGGGGAATGAGCAGTTCTTC	CASSHTLTPGNEQFF
.	TRBV19	TRBJ1-6	.	TGTGCCAGTACGGGGGTACAGAATTCACCCCTCCACTTT	CASTGVQNSPLHF
.	TRBV18	TRBJ1-5	.	TGTGCCAGCTCACCTACGGGGGTAGGGGATCAGCCCCAGCATTTT	CASSPTGVGDQPQHF
.	TRBV6-2/TRBV6-3	TRBJ1-6	.	TGTGCCAGCAGCTCGGCGGGAACGTACAGGATTTCACCCCTCCACTTT	CASSSAGTYRISPLHF
TRBD2	TRBV27	TRBJ2-7	.	TGTGCCAGCAGCCGCGGGAGGGGGGCCTACGAGCAGTACTTC	CASSRGRGAYEQYF
.	TRBV5-1	TRBJ2-5	.	TGCGCCAGCAGCTTGGGTCGGGATGGGGAGACCCAGTACTTC	CASSLGRDGETQYF
.	TRBV21-1	TRBJ2-7	.	TGTGCCAGCAGCAGGGAATGGTTTTTAGCGGGAGTAATTTCCTACGAGCAGTACTTC	CASSREWFLAGVISYEQYF
TRBD1	TRBV19	TRBJ2-7	.	TGTGCCAGTAGGGGACAGGGGGCAGGGGAGCAGTACTTC	CASRGQGAGEQYF
TRBD2	TRBV3-1/TRBV3-2	TRBJ2-7	.	TGTGCCAGCAGCCTTAGCGGGAGGCACCCCTACGAGCAGTACTTC	CASSLSGRHPYEQYF
.	TRBV3-1/TRBV3-2	TRBJ1-1	.	TGTGCCAGCAGCCCCTGGACACAGGGATTCGATGAAGCTTTCTTT	CASSPWTQGFDEAFF
TRBD2	TRBV28	TRBJ2-1	once	TGTGCCACCAAGTCCCGGACACTAGCGGGTTACAATGAGCAGTTCTTC	CATKSRTLAGYNEQFF
.	TRBV12-5	TRBJ2-3	.	TGTGCTAGTGGTTTGGTAGGACAGATTACGCAGTATTTT	CASGLVGQITQYF
TRBD2	TRBV7-2	TRBJ2-3	.	TGTGCCAGCAGCCCTAGCGGGTCTAGCACAGATACGCAGTATTTT	CASSPSGSSTDTQYF
TRBD1	TRBV6-6	TRBJ2-7	.	TGTGCCAGCAGTTCGACAGGGGTGGCGTACGAGCAGTACTTC	CASSSTGVAYEQYF
TRBD1	TRBV7-2	TRBJ1-5	.	TGTGCCAGCAGCGCAGGGACAGGGTGGAATCAGCCCCAGCATTTT	CASSAGTGWNQPQHF
TRBD2	TRBV7-6	TRBJ2-3	.	TGTGCCAGCAGCTTAAATAGCGGGAGGACAGATACGCAGTATTTT	CASSLNSGRTDTQYF
TRBD2	TRBV4-3	TRBJ2-2	few	TGCGCCAGCAGCCAAGACGGGGGGAGGTTGACCGGGGAGCTGTTTTTT	CASSQDGGRLTGELFF
TRBD2	TRBV6-2/TRBV6-3	TRBJ2-3	.	TGTGCCAGCAGTATCGGACTAGCGGACACAGATACGCAGTATTTT	CASSIGLADTDTQYF
TRBD1	TRBV5-8	TRBJ2-1	few	TGTGCCAGCGAACGCGGACAGGGATCCTACAATGAGCAGTTCTTC	CASERGQGSYNEQFF
.	TRBV29-1	TRBJ1-3	.	TGCAGCGTCGGGACACCTGGAAACACCATATATTTT	CSVGTPGNTIYF
TRBD2	TRBV4-2	TRBJ2-7	.	TGTGCCAGCAGCCAAGATCTAGCGGGAGGGGCCTACGAGCAGTACTTC	CASSQDLAGGAYEQYF
.	TRBV28	TRBJ1-3	.	TGTGCCAGCAGTTTATACGGGGGTGCCTCTGGAAACACCATATATTTT	CASSLYGGASGNTIYF
TRBD2	TRBV7-8	TRBJ2-5	.	TGTGCCAGCAGCTTAGGCGGGAGAAAGCAAGAGACCCAGTACTTC	CASSLGGRKQETQYF